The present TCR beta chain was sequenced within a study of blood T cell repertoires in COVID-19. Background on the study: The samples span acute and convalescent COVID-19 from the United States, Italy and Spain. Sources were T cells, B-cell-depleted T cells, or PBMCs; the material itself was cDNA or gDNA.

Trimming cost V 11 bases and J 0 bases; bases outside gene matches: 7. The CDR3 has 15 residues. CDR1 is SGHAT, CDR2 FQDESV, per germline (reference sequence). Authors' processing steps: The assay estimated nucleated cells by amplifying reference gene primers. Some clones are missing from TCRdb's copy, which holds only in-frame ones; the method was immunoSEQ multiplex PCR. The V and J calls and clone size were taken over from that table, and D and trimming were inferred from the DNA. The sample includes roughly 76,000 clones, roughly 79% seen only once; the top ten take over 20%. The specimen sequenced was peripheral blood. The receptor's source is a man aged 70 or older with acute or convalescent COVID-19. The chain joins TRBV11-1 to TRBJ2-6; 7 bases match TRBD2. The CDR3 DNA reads TGTGCCGAAGTGGGGGGGGACTCTGGGGCCAACGTCCTGACTTTC. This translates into CAEVGGDSGANVLTF.